The 24 T cell receptor beta chains given below trace back to one sample, sequenced in a study of control samples from healthy donors and cancer patients. Repertoires were generated with immunoSEQ multiplex PCR, while TCRdb's copy carries only in-frame clones and drops some. The sample holds over 80,000 clones, roughly nine tenths seen once. Sequencing was carried out using blood. These receptors were obtained from a young man in good health.

The chain employs TRBV28 and TRBJ1-1; the match to TRBD1 covers 7 bases. The junction had 4 bases not matched to a gene; V was cut back by 5 bases and J by 4 bases. There are 13 residues in the CDR3. Germline lookup yields CDR1 MDHEN and CDR2 SYDVKM. The CDR3 is CASSTTGRTEAFF. Here the CDR3 DNA reads TGTGCCAGCAGTACGACAGGGCGCACTGAAGCTTTCTTT.

The genes are TRBV29-1 and TRBJ2-1, with 12 bases identical to TRBD2. V shed 7 bases and J 7 bases; nucleotides not matched to a gene: 11. Germline V gene sequence: CDR1 SQVTM, CDR2 ANQGSEA. CDR3 length equals 15 residues. Here the CDR3 DNA reads TGCAGCGCGAGCTCCGGGACTAGCGGGTCAAATGAGCAGTTCTTC. It is translated as CSASSGTSGSNEQFF.

The J gene is TRBJ2-5, the V gene TRBV7-6; 8 bases match TRBD1. J lost 2 bases, V lost 5 bases, and 7 bases had no gene match. Germline V CDR1 and CDR2: SGHVS, FNYEAQ. The CDR3 covers 15 residues. CDR3 bases: TGTGCCAGCAGCCGGGGGACAGGTTATCAAGAGACCCAGTACTTC. Translation: CASSRGTGYQETQYF.

This clone was found once. The chain recombines TRBV18 with TRBJ1-3; D is undetermined. Trimming took off 1 base at V and 0 bases at J, with 7 bases between the two ends. Germline CDR1 KGHSH, CDR2 LQKENI. The CDR3 loop spans 15 amino acids. The CDR3 nucleotides are TGTGCCAGCTCACCACAATGGGGCTCTGGAAACACCATATATTTT. Its translation is CASSPQWGSGNTIYF. Looking up the rest from reference TRBV18 and TRBJ1-3 gives the full variable domain: NAGVMQNPRHLVRRRGQEARLRCSPMKGHSHVYWYRQLPEEGLKFMVYLQKENIIDESGMPKERFSAEFPKEGPSILRIQQVVRGDSAAYFCASSPQWGSGNTIYFGEGSWLTVV.

This clone was found once. The chain is built from TRBV13 and TRBJ2-1; TRBD1 might be the D (5 bases). Trimming shortened V by 5 bases and J by 0 bases, and 14 bases separated the two germline ends. The CDR3 is 16 residues long. Germline V lookup: CDR1 PRHDT, CDR2 FYEKMQ (reference sequence). CDR3 residues: CASSKVRVGSYNEQFF. Written as DNA, the CDR3 is TGTGCCAGCAGCAAAGTCAGGGTCGGCTCCTACAATGAGCAGTTCTTC.

The chain recombines TRBV18 with TRBJ2-7; D possibly matches TRBD1 or TRBD2 (5 bases each). Germline assignment: CDR1 KGHSH and CDR2 LQKENI. This CDR3 spans 14 amino acids. V was trimmed by 3 bases and J by 3 bases, leaving 12 bases between them. The DNA of the CDR3 is TGTGCCAGCTCACCGAGGGACGGGAACTACGAGCAGTACTTC. As protein: CASSPRDGNYEQYF.

The chain has TRBV6-2 or TRBV6-3 and TRBJ1-1, with TRBD1 matching 10 bases. Germline values: CDR1 MNHEY, CDR2 SVGEGT. J lost 6 bases, V lost 5 bases, and 3 bases had no gene match. This CDR3 comprises 13 residues. In DNA form, the CDR3 reads TGTGCCAGCAGTCGGGACAGGGGACCTGAAGCTTTCTTT. Protein: CASSRDRGPEAFF.

V and J are TRBV15 and TRBJ2-7; 10 nucleotides align to TRBD1. This CDR3 is built from 14 residues. Per germline, CDR1 LNHNV and CDR2 YYDKDF (reference sequence). The junction had 9 bases not matched to a gene; V was cut back by 6 bases and J by 7 bases. The CDR3 reads CATRADRGWGEQYF. The CDR3 nucleotides read TGTGCCACCAGGGCGGACAGGGGGTGGGGAGAGCAGTACTTC.

The V call is TRBV7-9, the J call TRBJ1-1; tentatively, D is TRBD1 (5 bases). V gave up 0 bases and J gave up 7 bases, with 12 bases separating them. This CDR3 has 14 residues. Germline loops: CDR1 SEHNR, CDR2 FQNEAQ (reference sequence). The CDR3 here is CASSLAGQLLEAFF. The CDR3 bases are TGTGCCAGCAGCTTAGCGGGGCAGCTTCTTGAAGCTTTCTTT.

The chain links TRBV28 to TRBJ2-3, with 12 bases identical to TRBD2. Unmatched junction bases numbered 7, after V lost 2 bases and J lost 4 bases. Germline values: CDR1 MDHEN, CDR2 SYDVKM. The CDR3 sequence is 17 residues long. CDR3 bases: TGTGCCAGCAGTTTAGGGAGACTAGCGGGGGACCCAGATACGCAGTATTTT. This codes for CASSLGRLAGDPDTQYF.

The V and J genes are TRBV29-1 and TRBJ2-2, with 8 bases identical to TRBD1. Per the germline V gene, CDR1 is SQVTM and CDR2 is ANQGSEA. The CDR3 runs 15 residues. V gave up 5 bases and J gave up 1 base; unmatched junction bases: 6. The CDR3 coding sequence is TGCAGCGTTTCTGACAGGGGCAAGAACACCGGGGAGCTGTTTTTT. The encoded protein is CSVSDRGKNTGELFF.

The chain combines TRBV5-6 with TRBJ2-2; 10 bases map to TRBD1. This CDR3 has 15 amino acids. V lost 1 base and J lost 6; bases outside the gene matches: 3. Germline V CDR1 and CDR2: SGHDT, YYEEEE. The CDR3 protein is CASSLWTGGPGELFF. CDR3 nucleotide sequence: TGTGCCAGCAGCTTGTGGACAGGGGGTCCCGGGGAGCTGTTTTTT. The full variable domain, its missing parts supplied by reference TRBV5-6 and TRBJ2-2, is DAGVTQSPTHLIKTRGQQVTLRCSPKSGHDTVSWYQQALGQGPQFIFQYYEEEERQRGNFPDRFSGHQFPNYSSELNVNALLLGDSALYLCASSLWTGGPGELFFGEGSRLTVL.

The V and J genes are TRBV11-2 and TRBJ1-1; D unclear. Germline V lookup: CDR1 SGHAT, CDR2 FQNNGV. V was shortened by 2 bases and J by 0 bases, with 4 bases between the two germline ends. The CDR3 extends over 13 amino acids. CDR3 sequence reads: CASSLSVNTEAFF. CDR3 sequence (DNA): TGTGCCAGCAGCTTATCAGTGAACACTGAAGCTTTCTTT. Using reference TRBV11-2 and TRBJ1-1 for the parts outside the CDR3, the full variable domain is EAGVAQSPRYKIIEKRQSVAFWCNPISGHATLYWYQQILGQGPKLLIQFQNNGVVDDSQLPKDRFSAERLKGVDSTLKIQPAKLEDSAVYLCASSLSVNTEAFFGQGTRLTVV.

The genes are TRBV28 and TRBJ1-5; D ambiguous. Germline values: CDR1 MDHEN, CDR2 SYDVKM. The CDR3 contains 14 residues. Trimming removed 3 bases at V and 3 bases at J, with 9 bases between. The CDR3 loop is CASSLTTVNQPQHF. In nucleotides, the CDR3 is TGTGCCAGCAGTTTGACAACAGTCAATCAGCCCCAGCATTTT.

The chain uses TRBV30 and TRBJ1-2; D remains unclear. The V end was cut by 0 bases, the J end by 2 bases, with 7 bases between. CDR1 GTSNPN and CDR2 SVGIG come from the germline V gene (reference sequence). This CDR3 spans 13 amino acids. The CDR3 reads CAWSVGTNYGYTF. The DNA for the CDR3 is TGTGCCTGGAGTGTAGGCACGAACTATGGCTACACCTTC.

The chain is built from TRBV7-6 and TRBJ2-1, with D possibly being TRBD2 (7 bases). Germline CDR1 is SGHVS and CDR2 is FNYEAQ. The CDR3 sequence is 15 residues long. The V end lost 6 bases, the J end lost 7 bases, and 19 bases lay between the germline ends. CDR3 in amino acids: CASSRQPGGTNEQFF. The CDR3 nucleotides are TGTGCCAGCAGTCGGCAGCCCGGGGGGACAAATGAGCAGTTCTTC. The full variable domain, rest sourced from reference TRBV7-6 and TRBJ2-1, is GAGVSQSPRYKVTKRGQDVALRCDPISGHVSLYWYRQALGQGPEFLTYFNYEAQQDKSGLPNDRFSAERPEGSISTLTIQRTEQRDSAMYRCASSRQPGGTNEQFFGPGTRLTVL.

The rearrangement uses TRBV27 and TRBJ2-3; no firm D call. Germline CDR1 and CDR2: MNHEY and SMNVEV (reference sequence). V lost 7 bases and J 1 base, leaving 9 bases between the germline ends. The CDR3 extends over 13 amino acids. DNA of the CDR3: TGTGCCAGCACTAGTGGGGGCACAGATACGCAGTATTTT. The encoded protein is CASTSGGTDTQYF.

With regard to this clone: Other DNA sequences in the sample encode the same CDR3. This chain joins TRBV6-5 and TRBJ2-2; either TRBD1 or TRBD2 may supply D (5 bases each). Germline CDR1 and CDR2: MNHEY and SVGAGI. There are 14 residues in the CDR3. The V gene lost 2 bases and the J gene lost 6 bases, with 10 bases spanning the gap. The CDR3, as DNA: TGTGCCAGCAGTTACGAGGGGTGGGCCGGGGAGCTGTTTTTT. Its translation: CASSYEGWAGELFF.

The chain uses TRBV5-6 and TRBJ1-5; 10 bases fit TRBD1. The CDR3 has 14 amino acids. CDR1 is SGHDT, CDR2 YYEEEE, per germline. The ends lost 4 bases at V and 6 bases at J; junction bases unmatched: 4. Written as DNA, the CDR3 is TGTGCCAGCAGCGTCAGACAGGGGGCTCAGCCCCAGCATTTT. It specifies CASSVRQGAQPQHF.

This clone has a single count. The J gene is TRBJ1-3, the V gene TRBV9, with D possibly matching TRBD1 (5 bases). The CDR3 sequence is 16 residues long. The V gene lost 0 bases and the J gene lost 0 bases, with 10 bases spanning the gap. Germline V gene lookup returns CDR1 SGDLS and CDR2 YYNGEE. The CDR3: CASSVGGEDSGNTIYF. CDR3 in DNA: TGTGCCAGCAGCGTAGGGGGGGAGGACTCTGGAAACACCATATATTTT.

The chain has TRBV27 and TRBJ1-5; no reliable D call. The ends were cut back, 5 bases at V and 0 bases at J, with 5 bases in the middle. The germline V gene encodes CDR1 MNHEY and CDR2 SMNVEV (reference sequence). This CDR3 contains 13 residues. The CDR3 region is CASSPYSNQPQHF. DNA of the CDR3: TGTGCCAGCAGTCCATATAGCAATCAGCCCCAGCATTTT.

The gene calls are TRBV7-9 and TRBJ1-4; D not resolved. Germline CDR1 reads SEHNR; CDR2 reads FQNEAQ (reference sequence). This CDR3 region has 15 residues. V lost 2 bases, J lost 8 bases, and 15 bases lay in between. DNA for the CDR3: TGTGCCAGCAGCTTAACCATTATAGCCGCGGAAAAACTGTTTTTT. Protein sequence: CASSLTIIAAEKLFF.

The chain recombines TRBV7-8 with TRBJ2-5; 9 bases align to TRBD2. The CDR3 covers 15 residues. V shed 5 bases, J shed 4 bases, and the junction held 8 bases outside the gene matches. The germline gives CDR1 SGHVS, CDR2 FQNEAQ. In DNA, the CDR3 is TGTGCCAGCAGCCAGCAGCGGGGGGTGGGAGAGACCCAGTACTTC. Protein: CASSQQRGVGETQYF.

CDR3 nucleotide sequence: TGTGCCAGCAGCCGCCTTTTGGGGGAGTCGGACTATGGCTACACCTTC. Translating gives CASSRLLGESDYGYTF. V usage is TRBV3-1 (or the pseudogene TRBV3-2) and J usage is TRBJ1-2, with D perhaps matching TRBD1 (5 bases). V was clipped by 4 bases and J by 3 bases, with 18 bases between them. CDR3 size: 16 residues. Per the germline V gene, CDR1 is LGHDT and CDR2 is YNNKEL (reference sequence).